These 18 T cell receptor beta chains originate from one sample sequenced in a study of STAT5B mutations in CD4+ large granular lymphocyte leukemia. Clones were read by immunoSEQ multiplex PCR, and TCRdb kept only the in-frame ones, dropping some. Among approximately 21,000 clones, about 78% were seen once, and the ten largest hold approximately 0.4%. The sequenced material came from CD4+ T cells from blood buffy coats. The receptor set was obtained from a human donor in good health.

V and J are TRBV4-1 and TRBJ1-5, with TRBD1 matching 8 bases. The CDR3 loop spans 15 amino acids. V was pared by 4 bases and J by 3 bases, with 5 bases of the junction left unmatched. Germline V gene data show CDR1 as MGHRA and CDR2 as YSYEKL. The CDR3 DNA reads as TGCGCCAGCAGCCGATCGACAGGGGCCAATCAGCCCCAGCATTTT. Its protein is CASSRSTGANQPQHF.

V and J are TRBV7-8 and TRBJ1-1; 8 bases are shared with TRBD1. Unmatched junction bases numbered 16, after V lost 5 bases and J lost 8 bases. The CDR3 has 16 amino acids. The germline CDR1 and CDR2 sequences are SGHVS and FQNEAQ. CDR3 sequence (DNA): TGTGCCAGCAGCCAAGGAAGGGACAGGCGGACTCAAGAAGCTTTCTTT. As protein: CASSQGRDRRTQEAFF.

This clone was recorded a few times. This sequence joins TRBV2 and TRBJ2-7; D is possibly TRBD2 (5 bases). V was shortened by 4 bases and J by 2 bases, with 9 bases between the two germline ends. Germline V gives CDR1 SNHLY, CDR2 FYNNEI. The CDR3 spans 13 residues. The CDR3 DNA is TGTGCCAGCAGTGTACTGGAGGCCTACGAGCAGTACTTC. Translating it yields CASSVLEAYEQYF.

CDR3 nucleotides: TGCGCCAGCAGCTTGGAGTATCCGGAGACCCAGTACTTC. Its translation is CASSLEYPETQYF. The chain couples TRBV5-1 to TRBJ2-5; D is unclear. This CDR3 is 13 amino acids long. Germline CDR1 SGHRS, CDR2 YFSETQ. V shed 0 bases and J shed 5 bases, with 8 bases lying between them. The whole variable domain, remainder taken from reference TRBV5-1 and TRBJ2-5, is KAGVTQTPRYLIKTRGQQVTLSCSPISGHRSVSWYQQTPGQGLQFLFEYFSETQRNKGNFPGRFSGRQFSNSRSEMNVSTLELGDSALYLCASSLEYPETQYFGPGTRLLVL.

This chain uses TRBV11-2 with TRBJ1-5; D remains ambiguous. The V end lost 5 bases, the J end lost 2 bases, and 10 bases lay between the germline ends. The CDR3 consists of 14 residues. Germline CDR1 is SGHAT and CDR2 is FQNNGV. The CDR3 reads CASSIGLGNQPQHF. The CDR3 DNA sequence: TGTGCCAGCAGCATCGGACTCGGCAATCAGCCCCAGCATTTT.

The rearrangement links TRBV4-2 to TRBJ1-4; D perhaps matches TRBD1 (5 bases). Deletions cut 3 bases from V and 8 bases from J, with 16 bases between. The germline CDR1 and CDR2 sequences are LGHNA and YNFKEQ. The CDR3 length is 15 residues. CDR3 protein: CASSQSQGGLEKLFF. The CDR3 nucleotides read TGTGCCAGCAGCCAGTCCCAGGGAGGATTGGAAAAACTGTTTTTT.

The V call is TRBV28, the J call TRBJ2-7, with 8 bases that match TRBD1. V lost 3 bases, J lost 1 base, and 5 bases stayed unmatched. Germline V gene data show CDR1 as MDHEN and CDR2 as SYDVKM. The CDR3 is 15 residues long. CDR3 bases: TGTGCCAGCAGTTTGACAGGGGAAGCGTCCTACGAGCAGTACTTC. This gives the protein CASSLTGEASYEQYF.

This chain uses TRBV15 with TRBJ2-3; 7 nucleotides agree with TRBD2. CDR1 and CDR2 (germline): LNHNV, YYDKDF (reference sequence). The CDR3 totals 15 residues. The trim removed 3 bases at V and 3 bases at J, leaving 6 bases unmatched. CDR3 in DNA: TGTGCCACCAGCAGCAGCGGGAAACTAACAGATACGCAGTATTTT. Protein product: CATSSSGKLTDTQYF. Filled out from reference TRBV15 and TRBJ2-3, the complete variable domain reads DAMVIQNPRYQVTQFGKPVTLSCSQTLNHNVMYWYQQKSSQAPKLLFHYYDKDFNNEADTPDNFQSRRPNTSFCFLDIRSPGLGDTAMYLCATSSSGKLTDTQYFGPGTRLTVL.

CDR3 sequence: CASEMDPTDTQYF. Written as DNA, the CDR3 is TGTGCCAGCGAGATGGATCCCACAGATACGCAGTATTTT. The chain employs TRBV6-1 and TRBJ2-3; D is ambiguous. V was trimmed by 8 bases and J by 2 bases, leaving 11 bases between them. The germline CDR1 and CDR2 sequences are MNHNS and SASEGT. The CDR3 totals 13 residues.

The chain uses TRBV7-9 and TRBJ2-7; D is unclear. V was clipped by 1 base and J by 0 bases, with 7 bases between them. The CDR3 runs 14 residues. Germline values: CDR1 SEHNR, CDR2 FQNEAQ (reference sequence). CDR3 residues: CASSLGRISYEQYF. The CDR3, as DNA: TGTGCCAGCAGCTTAGGACGGATCTCCTACGAGCAGTACTTC.

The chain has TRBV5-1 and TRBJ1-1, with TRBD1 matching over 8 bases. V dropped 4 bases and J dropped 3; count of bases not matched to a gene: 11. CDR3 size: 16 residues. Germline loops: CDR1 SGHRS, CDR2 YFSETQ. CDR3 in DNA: TGCGCCAGCAGCGCGCTACTCAGGGGGCCGGACACTGAAGCTTTCTTT. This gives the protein CASSALLRGPDTEAFF.

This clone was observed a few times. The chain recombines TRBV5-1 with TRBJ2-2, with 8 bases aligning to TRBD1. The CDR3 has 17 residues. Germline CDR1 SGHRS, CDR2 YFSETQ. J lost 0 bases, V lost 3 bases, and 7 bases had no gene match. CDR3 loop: CASSSGRGHPNTGELFF. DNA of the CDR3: TGCGCCAGCAGCTCGGGCAGGGGGCACCCGAACACCGGGGAGCTGTTTTTT. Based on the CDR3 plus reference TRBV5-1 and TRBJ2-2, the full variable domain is KAGVTQTPRYLIKTRGQQVTLSCSPISGHRSVSWYQQTPGQGLQFLFEYFSETQRNKGNFPGRFSGRQFSNSRSEMNVSTLELGDSALYLCASSSGRGHPNTGELFFGEGSRLTVL.

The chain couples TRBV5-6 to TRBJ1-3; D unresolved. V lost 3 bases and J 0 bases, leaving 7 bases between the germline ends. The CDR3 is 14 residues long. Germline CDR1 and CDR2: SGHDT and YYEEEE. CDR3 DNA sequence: TGTGCCAGCAGCTCGAGCCGCTCTGGAAACACCATATATTTT. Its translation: CASSSSRSGNTIYF.

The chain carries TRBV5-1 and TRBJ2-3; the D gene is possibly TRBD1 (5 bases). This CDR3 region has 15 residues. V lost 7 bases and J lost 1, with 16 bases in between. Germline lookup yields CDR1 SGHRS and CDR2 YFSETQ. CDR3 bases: TGCGCCAGCGCCCAGGGCGACTCGCGCACAGATACGCAGTATTTT. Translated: CASAQGDSRTDTQYF. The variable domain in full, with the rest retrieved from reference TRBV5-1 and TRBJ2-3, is KAGVTQTPRYLIKTRGQQVTLSCSPISGHRSVSWYQQTPGQGLQFLFEYFSETQRNKGNFPGRFSGRQFSNSRSEMNVSTLELGDSALYLCASAQGDSRTDTQYFGPGTRLTVL.

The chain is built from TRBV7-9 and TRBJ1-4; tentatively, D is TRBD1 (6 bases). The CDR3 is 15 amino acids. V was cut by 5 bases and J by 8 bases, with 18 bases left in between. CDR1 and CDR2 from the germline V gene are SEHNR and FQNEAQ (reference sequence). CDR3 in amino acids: CASSQGSGVDEKLFF. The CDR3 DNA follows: TGTGCCAGCAGCCAGGGATCAGGGGTTGACGAAAAACTGTTTTTT. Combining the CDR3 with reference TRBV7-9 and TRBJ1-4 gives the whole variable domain DTGVSQNPRHKITKRGQNVTFRCDPISEHNRLYWYRQTLGQGPEFLTYFQNEAQLEKSRLLSDRFSAERPKGSFSTLEIQRTEQGDSAMYLCASSQGSGVDEKLFFGSGTQLSVL.

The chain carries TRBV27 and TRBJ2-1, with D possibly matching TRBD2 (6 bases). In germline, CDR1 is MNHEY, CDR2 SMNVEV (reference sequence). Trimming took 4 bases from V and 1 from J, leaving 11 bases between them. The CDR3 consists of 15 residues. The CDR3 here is CASSSFGGSYNEQFF. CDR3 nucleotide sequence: TGTGCCAGCAGTTCCTTCGGGGGTTCCTACAATGAGCAGTTCTTC.

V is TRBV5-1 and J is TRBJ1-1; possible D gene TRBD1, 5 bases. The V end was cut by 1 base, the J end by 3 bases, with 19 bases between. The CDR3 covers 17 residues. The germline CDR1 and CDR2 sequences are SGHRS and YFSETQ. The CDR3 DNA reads TGCGCCAGCAGCTTGACATCCCATACCCCGGGGGACACTGAAGCTTTCTTT. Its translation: CASSLTSHTPGDTEAFF.

The CDR3 protein is CASSLNGPAAEAFF. The CDR3 DNA is TGTGCCAGCAGTTTAAATGGTCCGGCAGCAGAAGCTTTCTTT. The V gene is TRBV27, the J gene TRBJ1-1; D remains ambiguous. V lost 2 bases to trimming and J lost 8 bases, with 15 bases between them. The germline V gene encodes CDR1 MNHEY and CDR2 SMNVEV (reference sequence). This CDR3 is 14 amino acids long.